This TCR beta chain was found in a study of cytomegalovirus exposure and HLA in healthy donors. General observations from the study: The listing of 150 to 200 TCR beta chains classed them as cytomegalovirus-associated.

Primers included in the PCR were 60 Vbeta and 13 Jbeta primers. Some clones are missing from TCRdb's copy, which holds only in-frame ones; the method was immunoSEQ multiplex PCR. The sample holds more than 100,000 clones, roughly 14% seen once. A remark on this clone: Antigen: not known.

Germline V gene sequence: CDR1 SQVTM, CDR2 ANQGSEA. Trimming cost V 1 base and J 0 bases, with 5 bases left between them. The CDR3 sequence is 13 residues long. The V and J genes are TRBV29-1 and TRBJ2-3, with a tentative D call TRBD2 (5 bases). The sequence was obtained from a woman younger than 35 in good health and CMV-seronegative. The sample comprised PBMCs. DNA for the CDR3: TGCAGCGTTGAAGGCGGGAGCACAGATACGCAGTATTTT. This translates into CSVEGGSTDTQYF.